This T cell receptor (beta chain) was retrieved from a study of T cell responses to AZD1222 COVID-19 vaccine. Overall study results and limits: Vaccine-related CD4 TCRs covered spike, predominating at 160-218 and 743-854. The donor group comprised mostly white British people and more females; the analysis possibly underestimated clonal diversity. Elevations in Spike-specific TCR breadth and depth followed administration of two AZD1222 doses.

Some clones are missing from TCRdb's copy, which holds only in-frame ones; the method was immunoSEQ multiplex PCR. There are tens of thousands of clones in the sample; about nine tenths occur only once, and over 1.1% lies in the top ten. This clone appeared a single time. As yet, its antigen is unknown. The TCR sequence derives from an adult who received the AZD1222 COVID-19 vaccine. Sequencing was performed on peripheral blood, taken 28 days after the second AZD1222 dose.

The CDR3 reads CASSPRGRADQPQHF. DNA of the CDR3: TGTGCCAGCAGCCCTAGAGGGAGGGCGGATCAGCCCCAGCATTTT. The chain couples TRBV5-6 to TRBJ1-5, with unresolved D. V gave up 4 bases and J gave up 5 bases, with 16 bases separating them. Germline-derived CDR1 and CDR2 are SGHDT and YYEEEE. The CDR3 has 15 amino acids.